The next 19 T cell receptor beta chains were all read from a single sample in a study of Tregs in tolerant kidney transplant recipients. Repertoires were generated with immunoSEQ multiplex PCR, while TCRdb's copy carries only in-frame clones and drops some. The sample yields 50,000 to 80,000 clones, roughly 98% seen once. This material consisted of Tregs from blood, taken before the transplant. Every receptor here comes from a human donor who received a combined kidney and bone marrow transplant.

The gene calls are TRBV11-3 and TRBJ1-4, with D maybe TRBD1 (5 bases). The CDR3 is 13 residues long. V was cut by 6 bases and J by 4 bases, with 9 bases left in between. From germline, CDR1 is SGHNT and CDR2 YENEEA. The CDR3 is CASRRGNNEKLFF. In nucleotides, the CDR3 is TGTGCCAGCAGGCGGGGGAATAATGAAAAACTGTTTTTT.

The rearrangement uses TRBV7-2 and TRBJ2-5, with TRBD1 identical over 8 bases. Germline V gene sequence: CDR1 SGHTA, CDR2 FQGNSA. Trimming took 2 bases from V and 9 from J; bases not matched to a gene: 11. The CDR3 runs to 15 residues. For the CDR3, the DNA is TGTGCCAGCAGCTTATCATCAGGGGGCGCGGGGTCCCAGTACTTC. Translation: CASSLSSGGAGSQYF.

The chain recombines TRBV9 with TRBJ1-6, with unresolved D. V was pared by 0 bases and J by 6 bases, with 13 bases between. Per the germline V gene, CDR1 is SGDLS and CDR2 is YYNGEE. This CDR3 has 16 residues. The CDR3 reads CASSVGPVSGNSPLHF. The CDR3 DNA reads TGTGCCAGCAGCGTAGGTCCTGTATCCGGTAATTCACCCCTCCACTTT.

The chain combines TRBV7-8 with TRBJ1-6; D perhaps matches TRBD1 (6 bases). Germline V gene data show CDR1 as SGHVS and CDR2 as FQNEAQ. This CDR3 has 14 amino acids. V lost 5 bases to trimming and J lost 7 bases, with 12 bases between them. The CDR3: CASSPPGQNSPLHF. The CDR3 DNA follows: TGTGCCAGCAGCCCGCCAGGACAGAATTCACCCCTCCACTTT.

The chain carries TRBV5-4 and TRBJ1-1; maybe TRBD1 (5 bases). Germline-derived CDR1 and CDR2 are SGHNT and YYREEE (reference sequence). The ends were cut back, 0 bases at V and 3 bases at J, with 9 bases in the middle. The length of the CDR3 is 14 residues. The CDR3 protein is CASSLGGGDTEAFF. The DNA for the CDR3 is TGTGCCAGCAGCTTGGGGGGCGGGGACACTGAAGCTTTCTTT.

The chain is built from TRBV7-3 and TRBJ2-4; D perhaps matches TRBD2 (5 bases). Trimming removed 0 bases at V and 8 bases at J, with 11 bases between. This CDR3 has 14 amino acids. Germline V gene sequence: CDR1 SGHTA, CDR2 FQGTGA. CDR3 bases: TGTGCCAGCAGCTTAACCCCAACCGGGGACATTCAGTACTTC. This gives the protein CASSLTPTGDIQYF.

The chain employs TRBV6-1 and TRBJ1-6; D gene ambiguous. Germline V gives CDR1 MNHNS, CDR2 SASEGT. Trimming removed 4 bases at V and 7 bases at J, with 11 bases between. The CDR3 runs 14 residues. This CDR3 is CASSARGGNSPLHF. CDR3 DNA: TGTGCCAGCAGTGCCCGGGGTGGGAATTCACCCCTCCACTTT.

The chain recombines TRBV15 with TRBJ1-5; 8 bases are a match to TRBD1. The V gene end was trimmed by 3 bases and the J gene end by 3 bases; junction bases not matched to a gene: 4. In germline, CDR1 is LNHNV, CDR2 YYDKDF (reference sequence). The CDR3 consists of 15 residues. CDR3 DNA: TGTGCCACCAGCAGGGGGACAGGCCTCAATCAGCCCCAGCATTTT. It codes for CATSRGTGLNQPQHF.

The V and J genes are TRBV28 and TRBJ2-5, with TRBD1 matching 8 bases. CDR1 is MDHEN, CDR2 SYDVKM, per germline. V gave up 10 bases and J gave up 3 bases; unmatched junction bases: 10. The CDR3 runs to 14 residues. For the CDR3, the DNA is TGTGCCACCCTGCCCCACAGGGGGAAAGAGACCCAGTACTTC. It specifies CATLPHRGKETQYF.

This clone was seen only once. This chain joins TRBV7-2 and TRBJ2-1; TRBD2 is a possible D gene (8 bases). Looked up from germline, CDR1 is SGHTA and CDR2 is FQGNSA. Trimming stripped 5 bases from V and 9 bases from J, with 20 bases between. CDR3 length equals 15 residues. Written as DNA, the CDR3 is TGTGCCAGCAGCCTCGGGACTAGGGGGCGGGGTGAGCAGTTCTTC. This encodes CASSLGTRGRGEQFF.

The rearrangement joins TRBV5-1 to TRBJ1-1; maybe TRBD1 (5 bases). Trimming stripped 1 base from V and 0 bases from J, with 10 bases between. The CDR3 length is 15 residues. Germline V gene sequence: CDR1 SGHRS, CDR2 YFSETQ. This CDR3 is CASSLYVGLNTEAFF. DNA for the CDR3: TGCGCCAGCAGCTTGTATGTGGGGCTGAACACTGAAGCTTTCTTT.

CDR3 sequence: CASSSTGSEQYF. CDR3 bases: TGTGCCAGCAGTTCTACAGGGTCCGAGCAGTACTTC. The chain recombines TRBV28 with TRBJ2-7; tentative D call: TRBD1 (6 bases). This CDR3 is 12 amino acids long. Trimming took 4 bases from V and 6 from J, leaving 10 bases between them. Germline loops: CDR1 MDHEN, CDR2 SYDVKM.

As DNA, the CDR3 is TGTGCCAGCAGCGCCCAACAGACCTACGAGCAGTACTTC. This sequence encodes CASSAQQTYEQYF. The chain uses TRBV7-9 and TRBJ2-7; D unclear. V was trimmed by 5 bases and J by 2 bases, leaving 10 bases between them. Germline V gene lookup returns CDR1 SEHNR and CDR2 FQNEAQ (reference sequence). This CDR3 has 13 amino acids.

The chain carries TRBV9 and TRBJ2-3, with D possibly TRBD2 on 7 matching bases. Per the germline V gene, CDR1 is SGDLS and CDR2 is YYNGEE. Trimming cost V 2 bases and J 10 bases, with 20 bases left between them. The CDR3 is made up of 15 amino acids. The CDR3 bases are TGTGCCAGCAGCGTGGAGATCCGGGGGGCCTCCCCGCAGTATTTT. Translating it yields CASSVEIRGASPQYF.

The V and J genes are TRBV30 and TRBJ1-5, with 9 bases that match TRBD1. The V gene end was trimmed by 2 bases and the J gene end by 5 bases; junction bases not matched to a gene: 7. Germline CDR1 reads GTSNPN; CDR2 reads SVGIG (reference sequence). The CDR3 sequence is 15 residues long. Here the CDR3 DNA reads TGTGCCTGGAGTTTGGACAGGGGCCCCTATCAGCCCCAGCATTTT. Translated, it gives CAWSLDRGPYQPQHF.

The chain combines TRBV5-1 with TRBJ2-6, with D unclear. V dropped 4 bases and J dropped 2 bases, with 13 bases sitting between them. Germline CDR1 reads SGHRS; CDR2 reads YFSETQ. This CDR3 contains 16 residues. The CDR3, as DNA: TGCGCCAGCAGCCTTCGACAACCCGCTGGGGCCAACGTCCTGACTTTC. Its protein product is CASSLRQPAGANVLTF.

The V call is TRBV7-2, the J call TRBJ2-7, with 13 bases matching TRBD2. The CDR3 is made up of 15 amino acids. CDR1 is SGHTA, CDR2 FQGNSA, per germline. V was clipped by 3 bases and J by 2 bases; unmatched bases: 1. The CDR3 loop is CASSFGLAGAYEQYF. In DNA form, the CDR3 reads TGTGCCAGCAGCTTCGGACTAGCGGGGGCCTACGAGCAGTACTTC.

The V and J genes are TRBV5-1 and TRBJ1-2, with unresolved D. V lost 5 bases and J lost 5, with 10 bases in between. CDR3 length equals 12 residues. CDR1 and CDR2 (germline): SGHRS, YFSETQ. The CDR3 protein is CASRTIGYGYTF. The CDR3 nucleotides are TGCGCCAGCAGGACCATCGGGTATGGCTACACCTTC.

This chain joins TRBV4-2 and TRBJ2-1; the D gene is possibly TRBD2 (6 bases). The CDR3 sequence is 16 residues long. V was clipped by 3 bases and J by 1 base, with 13 bases between them. CDR1 LGHNA and CDR2 YNFKEQ come from the germline V gene. This chain's CDR3 is CASSQGLAKSYNEQFF. CDR3 DNA: TGTGCCAGCAGCCAGGGTCTAGCGAAGTCCTACAATGAGCAGTTCTTC.